This is a list of T cell receptor beta chains from one sample in a study of T-cell reconstitution after alpha-beta-depleted transplantation in children. One entry per CDR3 protein, called by TCRdb with MiXCR from the PCR reads. The repertoire includes about 360,000 distinct CDR3 sequences, roughly 13% of them detected once, and approximately 4.3% sits in the top ten. The source was PBMCs, collected from the stem cell graft. All receptors derive from a human donor who donated a stem cell graft to a child with Fanconi anemia. Both conserved end residues are part of each CDR3. D genes are given only for firm matches. Clone sizes are given selectively: once, few, many, or a class where the clone is expanded.

TRBV12-3/TRBV12-4	.	.	TRBJ1-2	TGTGCCAGCAGTTTCACGGGCAGAGCCCTCTATGGCTACACCTTC	CASSFTGRALYGYTF
TRBV2	many	TRBD2	TRBJ2-2	TGTGCCAGCTTAGCGGGGGAAGGAACCGGGGAGCTGTTTTTT	CASLAGEGTGELFF
TRBV24-1	.	.	TRBJ2-3	TGTGCCACCAGTGATTTGAAGGGCAGCACAGATACGCAGTATTTT	CATSDLKGSTDTQYF
TRBV3-1	.	.	TRBJ2-2	TGTGCCAGCAGCCAGGGGGGTCAACGGGAGCTGTTTTTT	CASSQGGQRELFF
TRBV7-9	few	.	TRBJ1-1	TGTGCCAGCAGCTTAGAGGGATCCTTAGAAGCTTTCTTT	CASSLEGSLEAFF
TRBV9	many	.	TRBJ2-6	TGTGCCAGCAGCGTAACGTCCCTTTTTGGGGCCAACGTCCTGACTTTC	CASSVTSLFGANVLTF
TRBV20-1	many	.	TRBJ1-6	TGCAGAGTACCCCTCTCCAGCTCCTATAATTCACCCCTCCACTTT	CRVPLSSSYNSPLHF
TRBV5-1	many	TRBD2	TRBJ2-1	TGCGCCAGCAGCTTGGCAGCGGGGGCCGGCAATGAGCAGTTCTTC	CASSLAAGAGNEQFF
TRBV3-1	few	TRBD1	TRBJ1-2	TGTGCCAGCAGCCGCTTATGGACAGGGGATGGCTACACCTTC	CASSRLWTGDGYTF
TRBV5-4	.	.	TRBJ1-6	TGTGCCAGTCACAGGGAATCGAATTCACCCCTCCACTTT	CASHRESNSPLHF
TRBV9	few	.	TRBJ2-5	TGTGCCAGCAGCATAGGAGGTGACTTGTACCAAGAGACCCAGTACTTC	CASSIGGDLYQETQYF
TRBV7-2	few	.	TRBJ1-4	TGTGCCAGCAGCTTAGATCGGGGGCCCGGTGAAAAACTGTTTTTT	CASSLDRGPGEKLFF
TRBV20-1	many	.	TRBJ2-4	TGCAGTGCTTCAACAGGGTTGGGCGCCAAAAACATTCAGTACTTC	CSASTGLGAKNIQYF
TRBV15	.	.	TRBJ1-1	TGTGCCACCAGCAGAGAACGAAACACTGAAGCTTTCTTT	CATSRERNTEAFF
TRBV20-1	.	.	TRBJ2-3	TGCAGTGCCGAACCCGGGGTCGGCACAGATACGCAGTATTTT	CSAEPGVGTDTQYF